The T cell receptor beta chain under discussion was sequenced for a study of blood T cell repertoires in COVID-19. On the study more broadly: COVID-19 samples, acute and convalescent, were from the United States, Italy and Spain. T cells, B-cell-depleted T cells, or PBMCs provided the cDNA or gDNA that served as material.

The germline V gene encodes CDR1 LNHNV and CDR2 YYDKDF (reference sequence). This CDR3 comprises 14 residues. Trimming left V 0 bases short and J 3 bases short, with 8 bases between. Original processing methods: Researchers report that nucleated cell counts were estimated from reference gene primer amplification. Only in-frame clones appear in the TCRdb table, and some are missing; sequencing was by immunoSEQ multiplex PCR. V, J and clone size were drawn from that table, and D and trimming were deduced from the DNA. The table records over 100,000 clones, 82% of them present only once. The sample comprised peripheral blood. The TCR sequence derives from a woman aged 70-85 years with acute or convalescent COVID-19. The chain joins TRBV15 to TRBJ1-1, with unresolved D. The CDR3: CATSRDGRDTEAFF. The CDR3 DNA is TGTGCCACCAGCAGAGATGGGCGAGACACTGAAGCTTTCTTT.